This T cell receptor beta chain was identified in a study of identical twins. Study-wide results and limits: Partial confounding of zero-insertion analyses by invariant MAIT and iNKT cells was possible.

From germline, CDR1 is ENHRY and CDR2 SYGVKD. CDR3 length: 14 residues. Trimming shortened V by 7 bases and J by 1 base, and 13 bases separated the two germline ends. This clonotype occurred many times. Its antigen is still unknown. Template switching supplied a universal primer site; unique molecular identifiers were carried on the cDNA. A single record per CDR3 protein comes from TCRdb applying MiXCR to the 5' RACE reads. The top ten hold 1.5% to 2% of the sample, which has 750,000 to 950,000 distinct CDR3 sequences, 9% to 15% seen once. These data were also filed under a second study, of yellow fever vaccine responses in identical twins.

The sequence came from a woman younger than 35 in good health. The V gene is TRBV10-3, the J gene TRBJ1-1; D possibly corresponds to TRBD1 (5 bases). What was sequenced was PBMCs. The CDR3 DNA sequence: TGTGCCATCACGGGTGGCAGGGCGAACACTGAAGCTTTCTTT. Translation: CAITGGRANTEAFF.